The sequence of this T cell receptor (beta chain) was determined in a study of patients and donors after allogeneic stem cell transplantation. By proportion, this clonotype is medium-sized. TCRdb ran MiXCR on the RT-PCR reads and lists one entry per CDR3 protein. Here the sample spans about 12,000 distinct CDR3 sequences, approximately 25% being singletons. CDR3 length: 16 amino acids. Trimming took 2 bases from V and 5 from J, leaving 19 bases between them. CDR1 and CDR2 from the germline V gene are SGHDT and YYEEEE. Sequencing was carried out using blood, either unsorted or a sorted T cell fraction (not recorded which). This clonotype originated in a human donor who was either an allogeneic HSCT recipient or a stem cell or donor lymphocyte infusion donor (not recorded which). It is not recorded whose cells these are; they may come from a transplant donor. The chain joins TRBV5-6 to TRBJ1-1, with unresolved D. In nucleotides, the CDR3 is TGTGCCAGCAGCTTAGGCACCGGCAGGCTCGCAACTGAAGCTTTCTTT. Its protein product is CASSLGTGRLATEAFF.